This TCR beta chain originates from a study of control samples from healthy donors and cancer patients. Measured with immunoSEQ multiplex PCR; TCRdb has only the in-frame clones, and not every one. The sample has around 90,000 clones; around nine tenths are singletons. The V gene lost 6 bases and the J gene lost 7 bases, with 10 bases spanning the gap. The CDR3 has 11 residues. Germline assignment: CDR1 MGHRA and CDR2 YSYEKL. The material sequenced was blood. The sequence derives from a man under 40 in good health. The gene calls are TRBV4-1 and TRBJ2-7, with a possible D match to TRBD2 (6 bases). The CDR3 region has the DNA TGCGCCAGCAGGGGTCGGGGGGAGCAGTACTTC. Its protein is CASRGRGEQYF.